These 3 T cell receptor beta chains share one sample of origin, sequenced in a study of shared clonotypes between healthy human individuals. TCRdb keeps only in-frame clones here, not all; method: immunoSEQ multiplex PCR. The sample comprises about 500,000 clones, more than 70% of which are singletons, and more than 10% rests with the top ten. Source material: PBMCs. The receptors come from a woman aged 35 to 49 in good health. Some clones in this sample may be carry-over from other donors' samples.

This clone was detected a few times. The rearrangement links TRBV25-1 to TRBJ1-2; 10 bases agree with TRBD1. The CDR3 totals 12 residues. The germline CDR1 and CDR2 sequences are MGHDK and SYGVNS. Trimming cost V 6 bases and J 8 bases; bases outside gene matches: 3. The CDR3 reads CASRDRGTGYTF. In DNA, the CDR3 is TGTGCCAGCAGGGACAGGGGGACCGGCTACACCTTC.

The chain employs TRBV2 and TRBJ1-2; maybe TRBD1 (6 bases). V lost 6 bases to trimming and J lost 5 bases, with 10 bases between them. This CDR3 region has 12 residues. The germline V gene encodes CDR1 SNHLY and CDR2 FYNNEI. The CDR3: CASSAGDYGYTF. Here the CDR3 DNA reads TGTGCCAGCAGCGCAGGGGATTATGGCTACACCTTC.

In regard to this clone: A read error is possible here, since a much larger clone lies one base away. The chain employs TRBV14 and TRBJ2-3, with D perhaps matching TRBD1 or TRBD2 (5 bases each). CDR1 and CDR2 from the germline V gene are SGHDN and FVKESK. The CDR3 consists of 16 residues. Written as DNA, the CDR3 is TGTGCCAGCAGCCAGGGTGGACAATCTAGCATAGATACGCAGTATTTT. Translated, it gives CASSQGGQSSIDTQYF.